This T cell receptor beta chain comes out of a study of identifying expanded T cells in peripheral blood. Regarding the study as a whole: Over about two and four weeks, about 15 and 18 clones changed, versus roughly 1.2 between replicates. Across healthy donors, higher total template counts meant significantly greater approximately two-week count variance.

Healthy donors had no documented immune events, such as infections, while sampled. About this clone itself: What it binds is unknown.

V was pared by 6 bases and J by 0 bases, with 15 bases between. The CDR3 covers 17 residues. Germline V gene sequence: CDR1 SGHVS, CDR2 FNYEAQ. Here immunoSEQ multiplex PCR was the method, and the copy in TCRdb shows in-frame clones only, minus some. The table lists around 120,000 clones, 75% to 90% of them singletons. Sequenced sample: blood. The sequence was collected from a person between 18 and 75 years old in good health. The chain recombines TRBV7-6 with TRBJ1-6, with D perhaps TRBD1 (6 bases). This CDR3 is CASSLTGGDSYNSPLHF. As DNA, the CDR3 is TGTGCCAGCAGTTTGACCGGGGGCGACTCCTATAATTCACCCCTCCACTTT.